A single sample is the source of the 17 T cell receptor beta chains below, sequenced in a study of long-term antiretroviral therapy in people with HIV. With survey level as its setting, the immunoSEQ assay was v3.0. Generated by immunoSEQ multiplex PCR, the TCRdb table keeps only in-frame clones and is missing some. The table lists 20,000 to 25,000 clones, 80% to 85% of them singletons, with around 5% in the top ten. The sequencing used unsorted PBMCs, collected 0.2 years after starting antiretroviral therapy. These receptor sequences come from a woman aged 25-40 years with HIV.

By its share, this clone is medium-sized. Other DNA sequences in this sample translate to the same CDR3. The DNA for the CDR3 is TGCAGCGTTGAAGGCTATGGCTACACCTTC. Translation gives CSVEGYGYTF. The chain employs TRBV29-1 and TRBJ1-2; D is ambiguous. The length of the CDR3 is 10 residues. The V gene lost 1 base and the J gene lost 4 bases, with 1 base spanning the gap. Germline lookup yields CDR1 SQVTM and CDR2 ANQGSEA.

CDR3 sequence reads: CAHPRTANTGELFF. The CDR3 DNA reads TGTGCCCACCCGAGGACAGCGAACACCGGGGAGCTGTTTTTT. The chain combines TRBV30 with TRBJ2-2, with D perhaps TRBD1 (6 bases). This CDR3 contains 14 residues. V was trimmed by 8 bases and J by 0 bases, leaving 13 bases between them. CDR1 is GTSNPN and CDR2 is SVGIG in the germline V gene (reference sequence). Full variable domain (missing parts from reference TRBV30 and TRBJ2-2): SQTIHQWPATLVQPVGSPLSLECTVEGTSNPNLYWYRQAAGRGLQLLFYSVGIGQISSEVPQNLSASRPQDRQFILSSKKLLLSDSGFYLCAHPRTANTGELFFGEGSRLTVL.

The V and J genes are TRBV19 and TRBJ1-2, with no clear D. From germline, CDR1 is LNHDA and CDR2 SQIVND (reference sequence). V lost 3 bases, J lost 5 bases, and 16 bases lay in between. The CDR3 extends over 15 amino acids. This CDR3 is CASSIQKGLGYGYTF. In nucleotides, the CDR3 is TGTGCCAGTAGTATCCAGAAAGGGTTGGGGTATGGCTACACCTTC. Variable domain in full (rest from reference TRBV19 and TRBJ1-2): DGGITQSPKYLFRKEGQNVTLSCEQNLNHDAMYWYRQDPGQGLRLIYYSQIVNDFQKGDIAEGYSVSREKKESFPLTVTSAQKNPTAFYLCASSIQKGLGYGYTFGSGTRLTVV.

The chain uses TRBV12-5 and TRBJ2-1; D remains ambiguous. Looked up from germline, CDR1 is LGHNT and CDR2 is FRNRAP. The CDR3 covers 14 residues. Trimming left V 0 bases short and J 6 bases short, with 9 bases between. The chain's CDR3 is CASGLVTPSNEQFF. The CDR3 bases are TGTGCTAGTGGTTTGGTTACACCCTCCAATGAGCAGTTCTTC.

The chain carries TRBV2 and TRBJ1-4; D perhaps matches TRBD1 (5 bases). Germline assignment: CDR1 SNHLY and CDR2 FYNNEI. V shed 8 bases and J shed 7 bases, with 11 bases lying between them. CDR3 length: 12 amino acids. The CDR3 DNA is TGTGCCAGCGTGCAGGGTTTTGAAAAACTGTTTTTT. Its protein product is CASVQGFEKLFF.

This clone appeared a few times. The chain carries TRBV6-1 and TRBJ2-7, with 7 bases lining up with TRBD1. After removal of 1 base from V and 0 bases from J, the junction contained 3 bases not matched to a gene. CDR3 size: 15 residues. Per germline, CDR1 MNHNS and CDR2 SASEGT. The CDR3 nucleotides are TGTGCCAGCAGTGAAGGGGGACAGAGCTCCTACGAGCAGTACGTC. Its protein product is CASSEGGQSSYEQYV.

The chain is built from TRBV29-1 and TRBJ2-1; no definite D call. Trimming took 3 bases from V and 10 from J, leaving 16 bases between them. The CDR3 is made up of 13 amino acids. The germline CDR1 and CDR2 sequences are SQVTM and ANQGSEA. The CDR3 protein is CSVDRRLGPEQFF. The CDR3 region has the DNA TGCAGCGTTGATCGCCGCTTAGGACCCGAGCAGTTCTTC.

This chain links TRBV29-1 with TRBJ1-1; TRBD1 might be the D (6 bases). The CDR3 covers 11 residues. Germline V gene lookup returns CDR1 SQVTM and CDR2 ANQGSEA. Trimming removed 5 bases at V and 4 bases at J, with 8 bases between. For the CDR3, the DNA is TGCAGCGTTTCAGGGGTCACTGAAGCTTTCTTT. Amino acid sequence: CSVSGVTEAFF.

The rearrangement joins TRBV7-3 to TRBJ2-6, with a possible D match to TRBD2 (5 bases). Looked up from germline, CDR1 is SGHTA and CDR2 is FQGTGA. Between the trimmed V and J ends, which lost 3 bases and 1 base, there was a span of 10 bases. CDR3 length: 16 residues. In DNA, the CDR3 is TGTGCCAGCAGCTTCGCGGGTGGGTCTGGGGCCAACGTCCTGACTTTC. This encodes CASSFAGGSGANVLTF.

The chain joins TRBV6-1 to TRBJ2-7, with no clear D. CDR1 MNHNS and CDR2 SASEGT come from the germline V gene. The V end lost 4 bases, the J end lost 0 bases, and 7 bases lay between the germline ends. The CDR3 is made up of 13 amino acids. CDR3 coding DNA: TGTGCCAGCAGTGTACAGCCCTCCTACGAGCAGTACGTC. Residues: CASSVQPSYEQYV.

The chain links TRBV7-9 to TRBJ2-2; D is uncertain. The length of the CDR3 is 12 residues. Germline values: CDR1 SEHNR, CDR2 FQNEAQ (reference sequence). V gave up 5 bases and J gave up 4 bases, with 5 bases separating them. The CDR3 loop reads CASSDTTGELFF. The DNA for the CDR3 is TGTGCCAGCAGCGATACCACCGGGGAGCTGTTTTTT.

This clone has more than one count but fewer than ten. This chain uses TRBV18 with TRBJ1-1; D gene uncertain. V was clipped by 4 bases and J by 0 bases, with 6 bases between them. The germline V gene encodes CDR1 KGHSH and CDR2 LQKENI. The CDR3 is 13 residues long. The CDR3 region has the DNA TGTGCCAGCTCACAACAGATGAACACTGAAGCTTTCTTT. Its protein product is CASSQQMNTEAFF.

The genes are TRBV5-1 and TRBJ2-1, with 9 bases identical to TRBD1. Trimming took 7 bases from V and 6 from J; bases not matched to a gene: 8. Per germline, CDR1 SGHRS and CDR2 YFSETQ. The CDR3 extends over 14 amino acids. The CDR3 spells CASRKPGQGNEQFF. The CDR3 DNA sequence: TGCGCCAGCCGAAAACCGGGACAGGGCAATGAGCAGTTCTTC.

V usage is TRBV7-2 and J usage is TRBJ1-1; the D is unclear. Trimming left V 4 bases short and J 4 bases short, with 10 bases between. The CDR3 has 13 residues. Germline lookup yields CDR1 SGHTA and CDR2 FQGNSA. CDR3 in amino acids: CASSSMQTTEAFF. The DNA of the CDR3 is TGTGCCAGCAGCTCCATGCAGACCACTGAAGCTTTCTTT. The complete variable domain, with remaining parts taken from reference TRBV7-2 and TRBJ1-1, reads GAGVSQSPSNKVTEKGKDVELRCDPISGHTALYWYRQSLGQGLEFLIYFQGNSAPDKSGLPSDRFSAERTGGSVSTLTIQRTQQEDSAVYLCASSSMQTTEAFFGQGTRLTVV.

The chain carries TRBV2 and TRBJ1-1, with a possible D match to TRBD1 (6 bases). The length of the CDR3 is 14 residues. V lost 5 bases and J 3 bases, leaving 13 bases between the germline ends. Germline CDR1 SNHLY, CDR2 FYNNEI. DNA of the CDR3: TGTGCCAGCAGTCTAGGGAGGGGGGACACTGAAGCTTTCTTT. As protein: CASSLGRGDTEAFF.

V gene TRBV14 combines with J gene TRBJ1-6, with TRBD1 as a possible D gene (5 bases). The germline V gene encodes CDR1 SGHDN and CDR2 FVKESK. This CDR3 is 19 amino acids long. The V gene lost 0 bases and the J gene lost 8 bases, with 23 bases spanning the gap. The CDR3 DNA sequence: TGTGCCAGCAGCCAAGATCCCTTACAGGTTGCGGGGAGTGATTCACCCCTCCACTTT. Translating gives CASSQDPLQVAGSDSPLHF. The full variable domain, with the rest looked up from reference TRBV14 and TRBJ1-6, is EAGVTQFPSHSVIEKGQTVTLRCDPISGHDNLYWYRRVMGKEIKFLLHFVKESKQDESGMPNNRFLAERTGGTYSTLKVQPAELEDSGVYFCASSQDPLQVAGSDSPLHFGNGTRLTVT.

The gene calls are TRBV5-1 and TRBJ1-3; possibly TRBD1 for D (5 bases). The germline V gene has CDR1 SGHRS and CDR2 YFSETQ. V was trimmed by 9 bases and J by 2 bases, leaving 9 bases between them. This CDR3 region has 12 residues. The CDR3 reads CATGTPGNTIYF. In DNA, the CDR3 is TGCGCCACCGGGACCCCTGGAAACACCATATATTTT. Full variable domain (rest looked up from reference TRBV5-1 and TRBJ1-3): KAGVTQTPRYLIKTRGQQVTLSCSPISGHRSVSWYQQTPGQGLQFLFEYFSETQRNKGNFPGRFSGRQFSNSRSEMNVSTLELGDSALYLCATGTPGNTIYFGEGSWLTVV.